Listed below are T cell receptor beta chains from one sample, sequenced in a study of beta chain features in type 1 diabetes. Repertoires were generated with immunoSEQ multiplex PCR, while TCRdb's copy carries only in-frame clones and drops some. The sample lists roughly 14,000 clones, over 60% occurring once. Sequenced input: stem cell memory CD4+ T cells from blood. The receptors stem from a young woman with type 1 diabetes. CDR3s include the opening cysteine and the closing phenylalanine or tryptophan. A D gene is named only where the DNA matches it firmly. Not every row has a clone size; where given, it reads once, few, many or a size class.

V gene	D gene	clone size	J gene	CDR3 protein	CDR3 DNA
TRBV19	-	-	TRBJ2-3	CASSFGSRDTQYF	TGTGCCAGTTCATTTGGGAGTCGCGATACGCAGTATTTT
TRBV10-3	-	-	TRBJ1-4	CAISESLEQEAKLFF	TGTGCCATCAGTGAGTCGTTGGAGCAGGAGGCAAAACTGTTTTTT
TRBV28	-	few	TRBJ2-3	CASSLPGADTQYF	TGTGCCAGCAGCCTACCAGGGGCAGATACGCAGTATTTT
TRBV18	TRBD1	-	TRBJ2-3	CASSPQGAVADTQYF	TGTGCCAGCTCACCACAGGGGGCAGTAGCAGATACGCAGTATTTT
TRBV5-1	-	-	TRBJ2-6	CASSLSTGSGANVLTF	TGCGCCAGCAGCTTGTCGACAGGCTCTGGGGCCAACGTCCTGACTTTC
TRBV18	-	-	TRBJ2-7	CASSPPGLPFSYEQYF	TGTGCCAGCTCACCCCCGGGACTTCCGTTCTCCTACGAGCAGTACTTC
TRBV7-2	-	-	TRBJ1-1	CASTQDRMNTEAFF	TGTGCCAGCACCCAGGACAGAATGAACACTGAAGCTTTCTTT
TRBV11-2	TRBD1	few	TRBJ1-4	CASSLGQSEKLFF	TGTGCCAGCAGCCTGGGACAGAGTGAAAAACTGTTTTTT
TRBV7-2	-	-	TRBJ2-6	CASSPGVTGSGANVLTF	TGTGCCAGCAGCCCGGGAGTTACAGGCTCCGGGGCCAACGTCCTGACTTTC
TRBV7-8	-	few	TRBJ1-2	CASSRALANYGYTF	TGTGCCAGCAGCCGTGCGTTAGCTAACTATGGCTACACCTTC
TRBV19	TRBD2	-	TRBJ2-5	CASSPGLVGETQYF	TGTGCCAGTTCGCCGGGACTAGTTGGAGAGACCCAGTACTTC
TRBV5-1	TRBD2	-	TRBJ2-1	CASSILSGGYNEQFF	TGCGCCAGCAGCATCCTTAGCGGGGGGTACAATGAGCAGTTCTTC
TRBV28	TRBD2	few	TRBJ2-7	CASRPAGGYYEQYF	TGTGCCAGCAGACCAGCGGGAGGGTACTACGAGCAGTACTTC
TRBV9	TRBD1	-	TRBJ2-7	CASSAGIRDRGYEQYF	TGTGCCAGCAGCGCTGGAATCCGGGACAGGGGTTACGAGCAGTACTTC
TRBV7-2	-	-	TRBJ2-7	CASMIAPRGEQYF	TGTGCCAGCATGATCGCCCCGAGGGGGGAGCAGTACTTC
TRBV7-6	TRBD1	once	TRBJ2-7	CASSQNVQGATYEQYF	TGTGCCAGCAGCCAAAACGTACAGGGGGCTACCTACGAGCAGTACTTC
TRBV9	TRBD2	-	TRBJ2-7	CASSVGSSGLTYEQYF	TGTGCCAGCAGCGTAGGTTCTAGCGGCTTAACCTACGAGCAGTACTTC
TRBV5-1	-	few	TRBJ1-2	CASSLGGRGGYTF	TGCGCCAGCAGCTTGGGAGGGCGCGGCGGCTACACCTTC
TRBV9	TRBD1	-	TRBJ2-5	CASSVGVGLRGQGAVETQYF	TGTGCCAGCAGCGTAGGGGTAGGTCTTCGTGGACAGGGGGCTGTAGAGACCCAGTACTTC
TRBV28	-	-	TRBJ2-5	CASSTTGWKTQYF	TGTGCCAGCAGTACCACAGGGTGGAAGACCCAGTACTTC
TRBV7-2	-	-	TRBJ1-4	CASSLGWRADNEKLFF	TGTGCCAGCAGCTTAGGTTGGCGGGCGGATAATGAAAAACTGTTTTTT
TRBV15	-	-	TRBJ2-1	CATSRGRGPGNEQFF	TGTGCCACCAGCAGAGGCCGAGGGCCGGGCAATGAGCAGTTCTTC
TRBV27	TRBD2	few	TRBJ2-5	CASSSPGTSETQYF	TGTGCCAGCAGTTCCCCCGGGACTAGCGAGACCCAGTACTTC
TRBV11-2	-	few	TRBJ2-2	CASFRMTANTGELFF	TGTGCCAGCTTTCGGATGACAGCGAACACCGGGGAGCTGTTTTTT
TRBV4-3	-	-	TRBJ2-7	CASSQDEGASYEQYF	TGCGCCAGCAGCCAAGATGAAGGGGCCTCCTACGAGCAGTACTTC
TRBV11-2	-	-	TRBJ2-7	CASGGLDEQYF	TGTGCCAGCGGAGGGTTGGACGAGCAGTACTTC
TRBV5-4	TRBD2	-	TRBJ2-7	CASSFFLLAGGPHEQYF	TGTGCCAGCAGCTTCTTTCTTTTAGCGGGAGGGCCCCACGAGCAGTACTTC
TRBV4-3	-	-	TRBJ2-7	CASSQDPTGVGEQYF	TGCGCCAGCAGCCAAGACCCGACAGGCGTGGGCGAGCAGTACTTC
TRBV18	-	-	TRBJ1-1	CASSPSGGLGTEAFF	TGTGCCAGCTCACCGTCGGGGGGGCTGGGCACTGAAGCTTTCTTT
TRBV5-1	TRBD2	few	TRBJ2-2	CASSAAGGGSYSGELFF	TGCGCCAGCAGCGCGGCCGGCGGGGGTTCCTATTCCGGGGAGCTGTTTTTT
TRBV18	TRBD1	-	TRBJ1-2	CASSPTSGGGFGGYTF	TGTGCCAGCTCACCCACATCAGGGGGCGGGTTTGGTGGCTACACCTTC
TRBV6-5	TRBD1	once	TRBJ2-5	CASRPTGAGETQYF	TGTGCCAGCAGGCCTACAGGGGCGGGAGAGACCCAGTACTTC
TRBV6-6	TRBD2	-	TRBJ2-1	CASSKAGTNEQFF	TGTGCCAGCAGTAAAGCGGGGACTAATGAGCAGTTCTTC
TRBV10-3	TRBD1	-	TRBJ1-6	CAISEPDRESPLHF	TGTGCCATCAGTGAGCCCGACAGGGAATCACCCCTCCACTTT
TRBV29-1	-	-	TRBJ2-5	CSVESASRQETQYF	TGCAGCGTTGAATCCGCCAGCAGGCAAGAGACCCAGTACTTC
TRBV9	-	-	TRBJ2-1	CASSVGSSSDEQFF	TGTGCCAGCAGCGTAGGATCTAGTAGCGATGAGCAGTTCTTC
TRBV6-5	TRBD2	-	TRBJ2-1	CASRESSGSYNEQFF	TGTGCCAGCAGGGAATCTAGCGGCTCCTACAATGAGCAGTTCTTC
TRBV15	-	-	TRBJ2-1	CATSRAMDSPFYNEQFF	TGTGCCACCAGCAGAGCGATGGACAGCCCTTTTTACAATGAGCAGTTCTTC
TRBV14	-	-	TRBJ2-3	CASSQWVGQDTQYF	TGTGCCAGCAGCCAGTGGGTGGGGCAAGATACGCAGTATTTT
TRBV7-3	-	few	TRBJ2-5	CASSLGRKETQYF	TGTGCCAGCAGCTTAGGCCGAAAAGAGACCCAGTACTTC
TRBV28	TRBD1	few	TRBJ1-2	CASSLSGGITGYTF	TGTGCCAGCAGTTTGTCAGGGGGCATCACTGGCTACACCTTC
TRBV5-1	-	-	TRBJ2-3	CASSLASLAGGYTDTQYF	TGCGCCAGCAGCTTGGCCTCACTGGCAGGAGGGTACACAGATACGCAGTATTTT
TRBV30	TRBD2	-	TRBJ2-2	CAWANSGGAELFF	TGTGCCTGGGCCAATAGCGGGGGAGCGGAGCTGTTTTTT
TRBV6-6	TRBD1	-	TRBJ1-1	CASTWDRGECEAFF	TGTGCCAGCACCTGGGACAGGGGAGAGTGTGAAGCTTTCTTT
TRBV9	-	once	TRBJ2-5	CASSAPSGAGAQETQYF	TGTGCCAGCAGCGCCCCTTCCGGCGCGGGGGCGCAAGAGACCCAGTACTTC
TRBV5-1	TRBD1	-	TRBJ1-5	CASSLGQGANQPQHF	TGCGCCAGCAGCTTGGGACAGGGGGCCAATCAGCCCCAGCATTTT
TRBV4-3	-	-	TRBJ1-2	CASSQPGGYGYTF	TGCGCCAGCAGCCAACCGGGGGGCTATGGCTACACCTTC
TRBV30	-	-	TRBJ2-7	CAWSRQGINEQYF	TGTGCCTGGAGTCGGCAGGGCATCAACGAGCAGTACTTC
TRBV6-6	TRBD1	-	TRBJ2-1	CASSKGQVRNEQFF	TGTGCCAGCAGTAAGGGACAGGTGAGGAATGAGCAGTTCTTC
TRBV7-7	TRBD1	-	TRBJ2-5	CASSLATGVETQYF	TGTGCCAGCAGCTTAGCCACAGGGGTGGAGACCCAGTACTTC
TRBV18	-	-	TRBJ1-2	CASSPPARGYGYTF	TGTGCCAGCTCACCACCGGCCAGGGGATATGGCTACACCTTC
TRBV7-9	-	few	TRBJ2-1	CASSWGLRSSYNEQFF	TGTGCCAGCAGCTGGGGACTGCGCAGCTCCTACAATGAGCAGTTCTTC
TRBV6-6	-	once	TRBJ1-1	CASSYGQGGTEAFF	TGTGCCAGCAGTTATGGTCAGGGAGGAACTGAAGCTTTCTTT
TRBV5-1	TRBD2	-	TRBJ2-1	CASSTTSGGVNEQFF	TGCGCCAGCAGCACCACTAGCGGGGGGGTCAATGAGCAGTTCTTC
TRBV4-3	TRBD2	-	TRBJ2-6	CASSQVASGAYSGANVLTF	TGCGCCAGCAGCCAAGTGGCTAGCGGGGCCTACTCTGGGGCCAACGTCCTGACTTTC